What follows describes a single T cell receptor beta chain. The record originates from a study of blood T cell repertoires in COVID-19. For the study at large: PBMCs, B-cell-depleted T cells, or T cells were the source of the cDNA or gDNA that made up the material.

Original processing notes: Amplification of reference gene primers provided the estimated nucleated cell counts. The method was immunoSEQ multiplex PCR; TCRdb's version includes in-frame clones alone and lacks a portion of them. V, J and clone size are those of that table, while D and trimming were read from the DNA. Among roughly 190,000 clones, 75% to 90% were seen once, and the ten largest hold approximately 8.9%. V dropped 5 bases and J dropped 6 bases, with 13 bases sitting between them. This CDR3 spans 14 amino acids. The V gene's germline CDR1 is WSHSY and CDR2 SAAADI. The V call is TRBV10-2, the J call TRBJ2-2; possible D gene TRBD1, 6 bases. Sequencing was carried out using peripheral blood. This TCR derives from a woman aged 55 to 70 with acute or convalescent COVID-19. The CDR3 sequence: CASSSQGSPGELFF. In nucleotides, the CDR3 is TGCGCCAGCAGTTCACAGGGTAGTCCCGGGGAGCTGTTTTTT.